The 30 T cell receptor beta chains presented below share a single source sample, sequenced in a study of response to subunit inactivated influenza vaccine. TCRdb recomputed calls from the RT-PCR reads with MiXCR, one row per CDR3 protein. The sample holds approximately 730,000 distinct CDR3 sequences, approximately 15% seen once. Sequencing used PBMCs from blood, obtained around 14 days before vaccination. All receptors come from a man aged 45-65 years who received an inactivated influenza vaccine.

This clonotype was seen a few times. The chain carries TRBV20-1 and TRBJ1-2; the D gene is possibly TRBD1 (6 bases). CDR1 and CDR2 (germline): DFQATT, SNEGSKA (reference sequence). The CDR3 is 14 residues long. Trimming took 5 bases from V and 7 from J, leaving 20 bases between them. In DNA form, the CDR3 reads TGCAGTGCTGCTCGGGGGGGGCGCGGAGGTGGCTACACCTTC. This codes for CSAARGGRGGGYTF.

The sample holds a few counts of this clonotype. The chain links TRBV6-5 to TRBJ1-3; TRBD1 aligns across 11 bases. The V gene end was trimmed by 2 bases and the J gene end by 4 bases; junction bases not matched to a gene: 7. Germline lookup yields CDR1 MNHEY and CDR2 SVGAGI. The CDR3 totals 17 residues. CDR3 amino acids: CASSYPGQGESGNTIYF. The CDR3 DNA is TGTGCCAGCAGTTACCCGGGACAGGGGGAATCCGGAAACACCATATATTTT.

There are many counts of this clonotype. Written as DNA, the CDR3 is TGTGCCAGCGGTAGCGGAAGTAACGATGAGCAGTTCTTC. This sequence encodes CASGSGSNDEQFF. This chain joins TRBV12-3 or TRBV12-4 and TRBJ2-1, with a tentative D call TRBD2 (6 bases). This CDR3 has 13 residues. The V and J ends lost 8 bases and 8 bases respectively, with 16 bases between them.

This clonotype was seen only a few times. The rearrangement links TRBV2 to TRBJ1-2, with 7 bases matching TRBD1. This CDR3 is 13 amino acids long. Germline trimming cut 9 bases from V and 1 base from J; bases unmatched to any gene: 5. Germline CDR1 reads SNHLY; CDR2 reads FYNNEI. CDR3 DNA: TGTGCCAGGGGGGACAGAGATAACTATGGCTACACCTTC. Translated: CARGDRDNYGYTF.

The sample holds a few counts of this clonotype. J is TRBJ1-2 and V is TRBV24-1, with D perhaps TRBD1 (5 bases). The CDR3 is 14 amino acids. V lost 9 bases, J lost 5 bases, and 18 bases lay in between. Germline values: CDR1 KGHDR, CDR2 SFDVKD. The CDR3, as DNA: TGTGCCACCTCATTGGTTGTAGGGGATTATGGCTACACCTTC. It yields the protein CATSLVVGDYGYTF.

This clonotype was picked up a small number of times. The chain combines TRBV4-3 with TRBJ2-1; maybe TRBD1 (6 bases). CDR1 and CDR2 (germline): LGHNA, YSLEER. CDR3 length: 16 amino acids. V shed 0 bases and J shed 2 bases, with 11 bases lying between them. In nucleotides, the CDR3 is TGCGCCAGCAGCCAAGATGTGACAGGAACCTACAATGAGCAGTTCTTC. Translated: CASSQDVTGTYNEQFF.

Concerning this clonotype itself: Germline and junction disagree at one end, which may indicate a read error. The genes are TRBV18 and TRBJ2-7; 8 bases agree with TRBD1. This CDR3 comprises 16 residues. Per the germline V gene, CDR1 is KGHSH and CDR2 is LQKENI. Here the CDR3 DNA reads TGTGCCAGCTCAACACCCCCGAGGACAGGGAGCTACGAGCAGTACTTC. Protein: CASSTPPRTGSYEQYF.

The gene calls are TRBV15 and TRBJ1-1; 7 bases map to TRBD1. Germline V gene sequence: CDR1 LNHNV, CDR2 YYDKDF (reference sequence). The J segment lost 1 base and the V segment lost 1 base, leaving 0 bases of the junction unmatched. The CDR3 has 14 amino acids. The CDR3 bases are TGTGCCACCAGCAGAGGGGACAGGAACACTGAAGCTTTCTTT. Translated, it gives CATSRGDRNTEAFF.

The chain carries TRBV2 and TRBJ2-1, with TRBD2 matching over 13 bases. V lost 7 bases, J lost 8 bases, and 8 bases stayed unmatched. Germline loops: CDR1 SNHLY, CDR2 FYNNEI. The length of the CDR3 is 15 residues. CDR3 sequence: CASTPGTSGVHEQFF. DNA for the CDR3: TGTGCCAGCACCCCCGGGACTAGCGGGGTCCATGAGCAGTTCTTC.

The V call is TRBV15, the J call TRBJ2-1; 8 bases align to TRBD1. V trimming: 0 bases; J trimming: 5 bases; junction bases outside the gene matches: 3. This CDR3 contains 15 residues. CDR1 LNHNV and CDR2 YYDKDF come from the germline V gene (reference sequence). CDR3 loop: CATSRDWTGNNEQFF. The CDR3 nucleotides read TGTGCCACCAGCAGAGATTGGACAGGGAACAATGAGCAGTTCTTC.

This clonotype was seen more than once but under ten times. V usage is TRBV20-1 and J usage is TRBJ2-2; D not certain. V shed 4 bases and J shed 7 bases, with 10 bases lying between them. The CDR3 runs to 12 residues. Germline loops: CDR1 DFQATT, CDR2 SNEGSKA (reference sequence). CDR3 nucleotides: TGCAGTGCTACCCGAGCAGGCGGGGAGCTGTTTTTT. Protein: CSATRAGGELFF.

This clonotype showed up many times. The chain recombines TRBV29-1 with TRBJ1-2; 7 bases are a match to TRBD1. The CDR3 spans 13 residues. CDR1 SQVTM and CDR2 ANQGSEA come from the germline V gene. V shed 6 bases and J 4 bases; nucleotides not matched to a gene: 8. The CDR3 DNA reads TGCAGCGTCGCCGTGGGACAGACCTATGGCTACACCTTC. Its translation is CSVAVGQTYGYTF.

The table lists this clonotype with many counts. CDR3 amino acids: CAITGSHSGNTIYF. The CDR3 DNA sequence: TGTGCCATCACTGGCAGCCACTCTGGAAACACCATATATTTT. The chain uses TRBV10-3 and TRBJ1-3; D is unclear. The CDR3 is made up of 14 amino acids. V shed 7 bases and J shed 0 bases, with 10 bases lying between them. Germline values: CDR1 ENHRY, CDR2 SYGVKD.

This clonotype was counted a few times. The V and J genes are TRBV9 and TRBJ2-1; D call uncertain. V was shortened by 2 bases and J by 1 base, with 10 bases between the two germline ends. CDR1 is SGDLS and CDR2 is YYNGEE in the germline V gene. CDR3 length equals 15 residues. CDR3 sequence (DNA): TGTGCCAGCAGCGTCCTGATAACATCCTACAATGAGCAGTTCTTC. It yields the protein CASSVLITSYNEQFF.

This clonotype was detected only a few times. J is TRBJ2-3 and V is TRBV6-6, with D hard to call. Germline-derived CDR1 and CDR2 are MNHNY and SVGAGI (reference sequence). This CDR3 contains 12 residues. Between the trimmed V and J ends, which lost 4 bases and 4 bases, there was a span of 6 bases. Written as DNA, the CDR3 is TGTGCCAGCAGTTTTCCAGCAGATACGCAGTATTTT. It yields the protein CASSFPADTQYF.

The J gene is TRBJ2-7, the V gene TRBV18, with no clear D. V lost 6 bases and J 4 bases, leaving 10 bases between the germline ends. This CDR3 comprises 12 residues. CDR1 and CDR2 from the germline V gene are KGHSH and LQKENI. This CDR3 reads CASSKDHYEQYF. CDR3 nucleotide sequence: TGTGCCAGCTCTAAGGACCATTACGAGCAGTACTTC.

CDR3 protein: CASSPTTGSETQYF. CDR3 nucleotide sequence: TGCGCCAGCAGCCCTACGACAGGCTCGGAGACCCAGTACTTC. The J gene is TRBJ2-5, the V gene TRBV5-1, with a tentative D call TRBD1 (6 bases). CDR1 SGHRS and CDR2 YFSETQ come from the germline V gene. The CDR3 is 14 amino acids. V dropped 4 bases and J dropped 5 bases, with 15 bases sitting between them.

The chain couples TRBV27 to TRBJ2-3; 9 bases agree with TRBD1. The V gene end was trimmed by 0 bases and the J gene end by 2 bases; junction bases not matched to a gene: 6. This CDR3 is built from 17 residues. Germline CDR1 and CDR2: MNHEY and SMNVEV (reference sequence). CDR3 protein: CASSLSGGQGFTDTQYF. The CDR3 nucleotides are TGTGCCAGCAGTTTATCGGGAGGACAGGGGTTCACAGATACGCAGTATTTT.

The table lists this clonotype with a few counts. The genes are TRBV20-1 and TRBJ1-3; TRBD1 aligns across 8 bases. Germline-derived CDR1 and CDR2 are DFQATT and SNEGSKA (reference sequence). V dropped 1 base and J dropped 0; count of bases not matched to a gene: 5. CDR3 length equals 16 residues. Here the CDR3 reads CSARVTGTGSGNTIYF. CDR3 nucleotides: TGCAGTGCTAGAGTTACCGGGACAGGCTCTGGAAACACCATATATTTT.

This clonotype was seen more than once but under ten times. CDR3 sequence reads: CSASTGTESGPQHF. In DNA form, the CDR3 reads TGCAGTGCTTCCACCGGGACGGAGTCCGGGCCCCAGCATTTT. This chain joins TRBV20-1 and TRBJ1-5, with D perhaps TRBD1 (5 bases). The germline V gene has CDR1 DFQATT and CDR2 SNEGSKA (reference sequence). This CDR3 has 14 residues. The V end lost 5 bases, the J end lost 9 bases, and 20 bases lay between the germline ends.

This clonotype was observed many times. The CDR3 loop is CASSSVTRDYGIAYEQYF. The CDR3 nucleotides read TGTGCCAGCAGCTCAGTGACCCGGGACTATGGAATCGCCTACGAGCAGTACTTC. The V call is TRBV7-6, the J call TRBJ2-7; 7 bases agree with TRBD2. Germline V gene sequence: CDR1 SGHVS, CDR2 FNYEAQ. Losses at the gene ends were 4 bases for V and 2 bases for J; bases not matched to a gene: 17. The CDR3 covers 18 residues.

CDR3 in amino acids: CASSGGWLNNEQFF. CDR3 coding DNA: TGTGCCAGCAGCGGGGGCTGGCTTAACAATGAGCAGTTCTTC. The genes are TRBV7-2 and TRBJ2-1, with D tentatively TRBD1 (6 bases). Trimming took 5 bases from V and 5 from J, leaving 13 bases between them. The CDR3 is 14 amino acids. Germline V CDR1 and CDR2: SGHTA, FQGNSA. The whole variable domain, remainder taken from reference TRBV7-2 and TRBJ2-1, is GAGVSQSPSNKVTEKGKDVELRCDPISGHTALYWYRQSLGQGLEFLIYFQGNSAPDKSGLPSDRFSAERTGGSVSTLTIQRTQQEDSAVYLCASSGGWLNNEQFFGPGTRLTVL.

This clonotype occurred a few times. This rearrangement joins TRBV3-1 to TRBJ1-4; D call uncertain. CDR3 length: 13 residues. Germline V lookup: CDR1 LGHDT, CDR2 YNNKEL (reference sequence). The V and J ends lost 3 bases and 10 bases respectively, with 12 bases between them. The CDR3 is CASSHDFLGKLFF. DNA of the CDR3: TGTGCCAGCAGCCATGACTTTTTAGGAAAACTGTTTTTT.

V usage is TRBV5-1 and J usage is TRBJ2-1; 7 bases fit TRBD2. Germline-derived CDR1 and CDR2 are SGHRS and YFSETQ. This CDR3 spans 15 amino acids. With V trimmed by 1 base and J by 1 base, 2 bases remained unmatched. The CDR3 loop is CASSLSGKSYNEQFF. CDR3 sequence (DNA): TGCGCCAGCAGCTTGAGCGGGAAATCCTACAATGAGCAGTTCTTC.

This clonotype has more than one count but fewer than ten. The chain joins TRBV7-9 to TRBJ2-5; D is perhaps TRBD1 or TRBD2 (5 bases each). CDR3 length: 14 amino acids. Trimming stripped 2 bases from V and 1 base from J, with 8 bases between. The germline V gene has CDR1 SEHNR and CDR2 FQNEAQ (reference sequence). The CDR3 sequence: CASSLSGTQETQYF. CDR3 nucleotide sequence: TGTGCCAGCAGCTTATCGGGGACCCAAGAGACCCAGTACTTC.

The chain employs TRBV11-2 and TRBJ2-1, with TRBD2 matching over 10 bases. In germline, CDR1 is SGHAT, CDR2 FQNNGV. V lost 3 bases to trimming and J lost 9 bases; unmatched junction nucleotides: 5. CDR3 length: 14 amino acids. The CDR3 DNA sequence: TGTGCCAGCAGCTTGGGTCCTAGCGGGAGTGAGCAGTTCTTC. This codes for CASSLGPSGSEQFF.

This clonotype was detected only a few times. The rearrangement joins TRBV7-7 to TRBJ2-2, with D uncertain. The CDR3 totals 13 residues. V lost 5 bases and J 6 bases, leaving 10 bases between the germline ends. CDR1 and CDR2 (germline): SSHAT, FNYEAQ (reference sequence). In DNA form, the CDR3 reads TGTGCCAGCAGCCCTACAACGGCCGGGGAGCTGTTTTTT. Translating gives CASSPTTAGELFF.

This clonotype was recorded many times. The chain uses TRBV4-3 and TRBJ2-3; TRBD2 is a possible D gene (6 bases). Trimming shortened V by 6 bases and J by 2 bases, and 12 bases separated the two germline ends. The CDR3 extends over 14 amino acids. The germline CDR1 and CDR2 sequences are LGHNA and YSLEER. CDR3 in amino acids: CASRAGGNTDTQYF. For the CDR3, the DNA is TGCGCCAGCAGGGCCGGCGGGAACACAGATACGCAGTATTTT.

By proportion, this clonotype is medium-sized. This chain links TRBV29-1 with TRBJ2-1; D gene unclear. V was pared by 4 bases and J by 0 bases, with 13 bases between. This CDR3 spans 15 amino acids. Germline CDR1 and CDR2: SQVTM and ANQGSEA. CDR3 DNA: TGCAGCGTTGGAAAGACGGGTATCTCCTACAATGAGCAGTTCTTC. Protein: CSVGKTGISYNEQFF.

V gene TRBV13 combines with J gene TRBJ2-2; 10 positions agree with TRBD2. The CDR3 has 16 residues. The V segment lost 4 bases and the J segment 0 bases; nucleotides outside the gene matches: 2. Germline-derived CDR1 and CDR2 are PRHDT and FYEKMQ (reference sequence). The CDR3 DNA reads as TGTGCCAGCAGCTGGGGACTAGCGCCGAACACCGGGGAGCTGTTTTTT. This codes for CASSWGLAPNTGELFF.